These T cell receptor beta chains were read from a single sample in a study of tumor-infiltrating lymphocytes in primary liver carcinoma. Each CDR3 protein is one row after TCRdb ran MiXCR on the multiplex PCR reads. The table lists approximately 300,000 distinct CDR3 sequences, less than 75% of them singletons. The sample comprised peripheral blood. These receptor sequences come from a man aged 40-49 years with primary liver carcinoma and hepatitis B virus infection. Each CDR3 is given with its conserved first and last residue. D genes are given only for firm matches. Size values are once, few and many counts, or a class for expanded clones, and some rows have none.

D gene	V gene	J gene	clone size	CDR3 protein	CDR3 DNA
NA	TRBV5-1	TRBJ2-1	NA	CASSVAQGMRYNKQFF	TGTGCCAGCAGCGTCGCGCAGGGGATGCGATACAATAAGCAGTTCTTC
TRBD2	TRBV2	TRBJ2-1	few	CASGSGSYNEQFF	TGTGCCAGCGGGAGCGGGAGCTACAATGAGCAGTTCTTC
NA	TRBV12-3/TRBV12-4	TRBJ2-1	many	CASSLPSGDTYNEQFF	TGTGCCAGCAGTTTACCTTCGGGGGACACCTACAATGAGCAGTTCTTC
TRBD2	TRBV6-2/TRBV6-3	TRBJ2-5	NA	CASSYATGGSRETQYF	TGTGCCAGCAGTTACGCTACGGGAGGGTCTCGGGAGACCCAGTACTTC
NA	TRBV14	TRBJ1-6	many	CASSGPNSPLHF	TGTGCCAGCAGCGGGCCCAATTCACCCCTCCACTTT
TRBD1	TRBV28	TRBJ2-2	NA	CASSTYRGLGGELFF	TGTGCCAGCAGTACCTACAGGGGTTTAGGCGGGGAGCTGTTTTTT
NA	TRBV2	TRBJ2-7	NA	CASSERAEQYF	TGTGCCAGCAGCGAACGGGCCGAGCAGTACTTC
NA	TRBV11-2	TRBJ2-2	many	CASSLVGGPGELFF	TGTGCCAGCAGCTTAGTCGGGGGGCCCGGGGAGCTGTTTTTT
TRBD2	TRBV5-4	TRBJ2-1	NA	CAYELAEGPYIYNEQFF	TGTGCCTACGAACTAGCGGAGGGCCCTTACATATACAATGAGCAGTTCTTC
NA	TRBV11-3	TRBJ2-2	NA	CAGSLGDGQNTRELFF	TGTGCCGGCAGCTTAGGGGACGGGCAGAACACCAGGGAGCTGTTTTTT
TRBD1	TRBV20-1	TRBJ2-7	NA	CNARRQGSYEQYF	TGCAATGCTAGAAGACAGGGTTCCTACGAGCAGTACTTC
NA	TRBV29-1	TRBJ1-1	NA	CSVEEKSNTESFF	TGTAGCGTTGAAGAAAAATCGAACACTGAATCTTTCTTT
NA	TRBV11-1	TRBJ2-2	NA	CASSCQGKGTGELFF	TGTGCCAGCAGCTGTCAGGGAAAGGGAACCGGGGAGCTGTTTTTT
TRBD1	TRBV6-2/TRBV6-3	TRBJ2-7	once	CASAYLGQGYEQYF	TGTGCCAGCGCTTACCTCGGACAGGGCTACGAGCAGTACTTC
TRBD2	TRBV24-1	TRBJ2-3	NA	CATSAASGSIDTQYF	TGTGCCACCAGTGCGGCTAGCGGGAGCATAGATACGCAGTATTTT
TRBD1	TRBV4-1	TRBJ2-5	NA	CASISAWTGQTTYF	TGCGCCAGCATCTCGGCCTGGACAGGCCAGACGACTTACTTC
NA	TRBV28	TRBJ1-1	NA	CASSLPGGLNAEAFF	TGTGCCAGCAGTTTGCCCGGGGGCTTGAACGCTGAAGCTTTCTTT
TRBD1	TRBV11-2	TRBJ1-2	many	CASSPSTGVGYTF	TGTGCCAGCAGCCCCTCGACAGGGGTCGGCTACACCTTC
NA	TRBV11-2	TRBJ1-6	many	CASAGTRNSPLHF	TGTGCCAGCGCCGGGACGAGGAATTCACCCCTCCACTTT
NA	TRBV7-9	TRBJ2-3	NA	CASSFSLGSDTDTQYF	TGTGCCAGCAGCTTTTCGTTAGGCTCCGACACAGATACGCAGTATTTT